This entry features one T cell receptor beta chain sequence. This sample is part of a study of technical replicates of blood from a handful of donors. J gave up 7 bases and V 7 bases, and 12 bases lay outside the gene matches. CDR3 length: 15 amino acids. The germline V gene encodes CDR1 SNHLY and CDR2 FYNNEI. Profiled with immunoSEQ multiplex PCR; TCRdb holds only in-frame clones, not every one. This table has under 90,000 clones, roughly 94% appearing once. The chain uses TRBV2 and TRBJ1-4; 7 bases fit TRBD1. The receptor's source is a human donor in good health. The specimen sequenced was T cells isolated from PBMCs. CDR3 nucleotides: TGTGCCAGCATAAACCGAGGGGGCCTGGGTGAAAAACTGTTTTTT. It is translated as CASINRGGLGEKLFF.